The 26 T cell receptor beta chains reported below all come from one sample, sequenced in a study of T-cell memory formation after mild COVID-19. Each CDR3 protein gets one entry after TCRdb re-called the 5' RACE reads with MiXCR. The sample contains over 350,000 distinct CDR3 sequences, 20% to 25% of which appear only once. Sequencing was done on a sample of PBMCs or a T cell subset sorted from them (not recorded which). These receptors originate from an adult woman who had mild COVID-19 (a few samples of this study predate the infection). Cell type and time point are not known.

This chain uses TRBV27 with TRBJ2-4, with 13 nucleotides matching TRBD2. V shed 2 bases and J 0 bases; nucleotides not matched to a gene: 7. The CDR3 has 19 residues. The germline V gene encodes CDR1 MNHEY and CDR2 SMNVEV (reference sequence). The CDR3 coding sequence is TGTGCCAGCAGTTTAGAGGGACTAGCGGGAAGGGGAGCCAAAAACATTCAGTACTTC. Translated: CASSLEGLAGRGAKNIQYF.

This clonotype was seen a few times. This sequence joins TRBV20-1 and TRBJ1-1; D not resolved. The V gene's germline CDR1 is DFQATT and CDR2 SNEGSKA (reference sequence). V was trimmed by 8 bases and J by 1 base, leaving 8 bases between them. The CDR3 extends over 11 amino acids. The CDR3 DNA is TGCAGTTCGTACCAGAACACTGAAGCTTTCTTT. Protein: CSSYQNTEAFF.

This clonotype appeared a few times. J is TRBJ2-4 and V is TRBV3-1; D is uncertain. Germline lookup yields CDR1 LGHDT and CDR2 YNNKEL (reference sequence). The V end was cut by 0 bases, the J end by 6 bases, with 3 bases between. This CDR3 is 12 amino acids long. DNA for the CDR3: TGTGCCAGCAGCCAAGAAGGAAACATTCAGTACTTC. Its protein product is CASSQEGNIQYF.

This clonotype showed up just a few times. The chain joins TRBV7-2 to TRBJ2-5; maybe TRBD2 (6 bases). The length of the CDR3 is 15 residues. The germline gives CDR1 SGHTA, CDR2 FQGNSA. V was pared by 5 bases and J by 1 base, with 14 bases between. CDR3 protein: CASSVGRRVQETQYF. The CDR3 bases are TGTGCCAGCAGCGTCGGACGGAGGGTCCAAGAGACCCAGTACTTC. Using reference TRBV7-2 and TRBJ2-5 for the parts outside the CDR3, the full variable domain is GAGVSQSPSNKVTEKGKDVELRCDPISGHTALYWYRQSLGQGLEFLIYFQGNSAPDKSGLPSDRFSAERTGGSVSTLTIQRTQQEDSAVYLCASSVGRRVQETQYFGPGTRLLVL.

In its sample, this clonotype was seen a few times. CDR3 sequence: CASSPWTSGGGYIQYF. The DNA of the CDR3 is TGTGCCAGCAGCCCCTGGACTAGCGGGGGAGGATACATTCAGTACTTC. V gene TRBV7-9 combines with J gene TRBJ2-4; 13 nucleotides agree with TRBD2. CDR1 and CDR2 (germline): SEHNR, FQNEAQ (reference sequence). Losses at the gene ends were 5 bases for V and 8 bases for J; bases not matched to a gene: 9. This CDR3 has 16 amino acids.

The gene calls are TRBV29-1 and TRBJ2-7, with D perhaps TRBD2 (6 bases). The CDR3 extends over 15 amino acids. Per germline, CDR1 SQVTM and CDR2 ANQGSEA. Trimming shortened V by 6 bases and J by 1 base, and 19 bases separated the two germline ends. CDR3 DNA sequence: TGCAGCGTCAAACTCCATATTCGGGAGTCCTACGAGCAGTACTTC. Translating gives CSVKLHIRESYEQYF.

This clonotype was recorded many times. Germline and junction disagree at one end, which may indicate a read error. V usage is TRBV5-1 and J usage is TRBJ2-3; D is unresolved. CDR3 size: 13 residues. CDR1 and CDR2 from the germline V gene are SGHRS and YFSETQ. The CDR3 sequence is CASSLESTDTQYF. The CDR3 DNA reads as TGTGCCAGCAGCTTAGAGAGCACAGATACGCAGTATTTT. Supplemented by reference TRBV5-1 and TRBJ2-3, the full variable domain reads KAGVTQTPRYLIKTRGQQVTLSCSPISGHRSVSWYQQTPGQGLQFLFEYFSETQRNKGNFPGRFSGRQFSNSRSEMNVSTLELGDSALYLCASSLESTDTQYFGPGTRLTVL.

The chain joins TRBV7-9 to TRBJ2-3, with 8 nucleotides matching TRBD1. Germline assignment: CDR1 SEHNR and CDR2 FQNEAQ (reference sequence). This CDR3 has 16 residues. V was clipped by 5 bases and J by 10 bases; unmatched bases: 17. The CDR3 is CASSPTPGGARLAQYF. DNA for the CDR3: TGTGCCAGCAGCCCCACCCCAGGGGGCGCCCGGCTAGCGCAGTATTTT.

This clonotype showed up just a few times. The gene calls are TRBV20-1 and TRBJ2-6; 13 bases are shared with TRBD2. CDR1 is DFQATT and CDR2 is SNEGSKA in the germline V gene (reference sequence). Trimming took 0 bases from V and 0 from J; bases not matched to a gene: 5. The CDR3 extends over 19 amino acids. The CDR3 here is CSARDSRLAGGSGANVLTF. Here the CDR3 DNA reads TGCAGTGCTAGAGATAGCCGACTAGCGGGAGGCTCTGGGGCCAACGTCCTGACTTTC.

In this sample, this clonotype turned up a few times. The chain employs TRBV11-3 and TRBJ2-3; D may be TRBD1 or TRBD2 (5 bases each). Germline V gene lookup returns CDR1 SGHNT and CDR2 YENEEA. Trimming pared 0 bases from V and 0 bases from J, leaving 13 bases between. The CDR3 is 17 amino acids. CDR3 sequence (DNA): TGTGCCAGCAGCTTAGAGGGGCGGGCCGTGAGCACAGATACGCAGTATTTT. Translation: CASSLEGRAVSTDTQYF.

The chain uses TRBV18 and TRBJ2-7, with D possibly called TRBD1 or TRBD2 (5 bases each). CDR1 and CDR2 (germline): KGHSH, LQKENI. V was clipped by 2 bases and J by 2 bases, with 19 bases between them. The CDR3 spans 17 residues. This chain's CDR3 is CASSPTPGQPSAYEQYF. The DNA for the CDR3 is TGTGCCAGCTCACCAACGCCGGGGCAACCCTCCGCCTACGAGCAGTACTTC.

CDR3 bases: TGTGCCAGCCAGACAGACAATGAAAAACTGTTTTTT. Encoded protein: CASQTDNEKLFF. V usage is TRBV5-4 and J usage is TRBJ1-4, with a possible D match to TRBD1 (5 bases). In germline, CDR1 is SGHNT, CDR2 YYREEE (reference sequence). V dropped 7 bases and J dropped 5 bases, with 9 bases sitting between them. The CDR3 is 12 amino acids.

This chain uses TRBV7-2 with TRBJ2-5; D is uncertain. This CDR3 region has 12 residues. Germline CDR1 is SGHTA and CDR2 is FQGNSA. With 5 bases removed from V and 4 bases from J, the gap between germline ends came to 8 bases. Written as DNA, the CDR3 is TGTGCCAGCAGCCAGTACACAGAGACCCAGTACTTC. This sequence encodes CASSQYTETQYF.

This chain joins TRBV5-5 and TRBJ2-7; 7 bases match TRBD1. Germline V lookup: CDR1 SGHKS, CDR2 YYEKEE (reference sequence). Unmatched junction bases numbered 13, after V lost 1 base and J lost 0 bases. The CDR3 totals 18 residues. The CDR3 coding sequence is TGTGCCAGCAGCTTGAGGGGTGGACAGGCCATAATCTCCTACGAGCAGTACTTC. Translated, it gives CASSLRGGQAIISYEQYF.

The V gene is TRBV5-1, the J gene TRBJ2-5, with D perhaps being TRBD1 or TRBD2 (5 bases each). V lost 5 bases to trimming and J lost 5 bases, with 16 bases between them. The CDR3 consists of 14 residues. Germline CDR1 reads SGHRS; CDR2 reads YFSETQ. CDR3 protein: CASRPTGPPETQYF. The DNA of the CDR3 is TGCGCCAGCAGACCCACGGGACCTCCGGAGACCCAGTACTTC.

CDR3 sequence (DNA): TGTGCCAGCAGCCCATCGGGGGGCCCGAACACTGAAGCTTTCTTT. As protein: CASSPSGGPNTEAFF. The rearrangement uses TRBV7-3 and TRBJ1-1, with D perhaps matching TRBD1 (6 bases). This CDR3 comprises 15 residues. Germline V gene lookup returns CDR1 SGHTA and CDR2 FQGTGA. V dropped 5 bases and J dropped 1 base, with 14 bases sitting between them.

The chain carries TRBV12-3 or TRBV12-4 and TRBJ2-7; the D gene is possibly TRBD1 (6 bases). CDR3 length equals 15 residues. The V end was cut by 3 bases, the J end by 6 bases, with 18 bases between. The CDR3 reads CASSFGQGTFLEQYF. CDR3 sequence (DNA): TGTGCCAGCAGTTTTGGCCAGGGGACCTTTCTCGAGCAGTACTTC.

This clonotype was observed a few times. V gene TRBV20-1 combines with J gene TRBJ1-3; D uncertain. This CDR3 spans 14 amino acids. V was pared by 0 bases and J by 0 bases, with 6 bases between. CDR1 DFQATT and CDR2 SNEGSKA come from the germline V gene (reference sequence). The CDR3: CSARDGRSGNTIYF. For the CDR3, the DNA is TGCAGTGCTAGAGACGGCCGCTCTGGAAACACCATATATTTT.

This clonotype came up a few times. This chain connects TRBV20-1 to TRBJ2-1, with D unclear. CDR1 and CDR2 (germline): DFQATT, SNEGSKA (reference sequence). This CDR3 spans 15 amino acids. V lost 5 bases to trimming and J lost 5 bases, with 19 bases between them. CDR3 bases: TGCAGTGCTTCGGTCGGGTTAACCGCGGACAATGAGCAGTTCTTC. It translates to CSASVGLTADNEQFF.

This clonotype was detected a few times. This chain uses TRBV11-2 with TRBJ2-3; 8 bases are shared with TRBD2. The V and J ends lost 0 bases and 5 bases, in that order; junction bases with no gene match: 16. The CDR3 sequence is 19 residues long. Germline assignment: CDR1 SGHAT and CDR2 FQNNGV. The CDR3 DNA sequence: TGTGCCAGCAGCTTAGATCGTTTTGGTACGGCGGGAGGCGAAGATACGCAGTATTTT. This sequence encodes CASSLDRFGTAGGEDTQYF. Based on the CDR3 plus reference TRBV11-2 and TRBJ2-3, the full variable domain is EAGVAQSPRYKIIEKRQSVAFWCNPISGHATLYWYQQILGQGPKLLIQFQNNGVVDDSQLPKDRFSAERLKGVDSTLKIQPAKLEDSAVYLCASSLDRFGTAGGEDTQYFGPGTRLTVL.

This clonotype was found a few times. The gene calls are TRBV9 and TRBJ2-7; 9 nucleotides agree with TRBD1. The CDR3 is made up of 15 amino acids. After removal of 4 bases from V and 4 bases from J, the junction contained 9 bases not matched to a gene. The germline gives CDR1 SGDLS, CDR2 YYNGEE. CDR3 DNA: TGTGCCAGCAGCTTCACCCCCGGGACAGGGTACGAGCAGTACTTC. Translation gives CASSFTPGTGYEQYF.

This clonotype has just a few counts. The V and J genes are TRBV5-1 and TRBJ2-1, with D possibly called TRBD1 or TRBD2 (6 bases each). This CDR3 comprises 16 residues. Trimming took off 4 bases at V and 3 bases at J, with 17 bases between the two ends. Germline V gene sequence: CDR1 SGHRS, CDR2 YFSETQ. CDR3 sequence reads: CASSLTGALLYNEQFF. The CDR3 nucleotides are TGCGCCAGCAGCCTTACGGGGGCCCTCCTCTACAATGAGCAGTTCTTC.

J is TRBJ2-1 and V is TRBV30; TRBD2 matches 13 bases. V was clipped by 3 bases and J by 9 bases; unmatched bases: 5. Germline V gene data show CDR1 as GTSNPN and CDR2 as SVGIG (reference sequence). The CDR3 runs to 14 residues. CDR3 loop: CAWSPGLAGVEQFF. The CDR3 nucleotides read TGTGCCTGGAGCCCAGGACTAGCGGGAGTTGAGCAGTTCTTC.

V gene TRBV20-1 combines with J gene TRBJ1-1; D is uncertain. The germline gives CDR1 DFQATT, CDR2 SNEGSKA (reference sequence). V lost 7 bases, J lost 10 bases, and 13 bases lay in between. The CDR3 length is 10 residues. CDR3 sequence (DNA): TGCAGTGTTTCACATGTAGGAGCTTTCTTT. It yields the protein CSVSHVGAFF.

In this sample, this clonotype turned up a few times. The chain joins TRBV9 to TRBJ1-2, with 9 positions matching TRBD1. The ends lost 3 bases at V and 7 bases at J; junction bases unmatched: 13. The CDR3 is 16 amino acids. Germline V gives CDR1 SGDLS, CDR2 YYNGEE. CDR3 DNA: TGTGCCAGCAGCGCTCACCGATCCGGGACAGGGTTTGGCTACACCTTC. This gives the protein CASSAHRSGTGFGYTF.

The rearrangement joins TRBV29-1 to TRBJ1-2; possible D gene TRBD1, 6 bases. Germline V gives CDR1 SQVTM, CDR2 ANQGSEA. Trimming took 5 bases from V and 4 from J, leaving 14 bases between them. The CDR3 is made up of 13 amino acids. CDR3 residues: CSVKTTGTYGYTF. In DNA, the CDR3 is TGCAGCGTTAAAACCACAGGGACCTATGGCTACACCTTC.